This T cell receptor beta chain was sequenced during a study of T-cell reconstitution after alpha-beta-depleted transplantation in children. Whole-study results and caveats: Recipient T cells and thymic progenitors that survived were the source of the high TCRbeta diversity seen at day 60 in some patients. Reported findings indicate that, about two months after transplant, alpha-beta T cells came from several hundred expanded clones, which were derived from non-depleted graft cells. Newly produced T cells mostly provided counts and TCRbeta diversity after one year, as hyperexpanded clones declined.

This clonotype has more than one count but fewer than ten. The antigen is not known. Unique molecular identifiers were incorporated into the prepared TCRbeta library. One entry per CDR3 protein results from TCRdb running MiXCR on the PCR reads. The sample contains around 580,000 distinct CDR3 sequences, roughly a quarter of which appear only once. This CDR3 contains 15 residues. Germline loops: CDR1 MGHDK, CDR2 SYGVNS. The ends lost 3 bases at V and 9 bases at J; junction bases unmatched: 11. The clonotype originates from a boy less than two years old with Wiskott-Aldrich syndrome, due to receive a stem cell transplant. The sequencing here drew on PBMCs, taken before TCRalphabeta/CD19-depleted stem cell transplant. The rearrangement joins TRBV25-1 to TRBJ2-1, with 7 bases lining up with TRBD2. The CDR3 DNA follows: TGTGCCAGCAGTGATGGAACGGGGGGTCCCTCTGAGCAGTTCTTC. It yields the protein CASSDGTGGPSEQFF.